The clone carrying this T cell receptor (beta chain) has a handful of counts. The sample belongs to a study of T cells in Graves' hyperthyroidism and ophthalmopathy. Amplification yielded TCR beta CDR3 regions, with RNA transcripts as the source. First-round RT-PCR of the TCR CDR3 relied on the HTBI primer set. Via MiXCR, TCRdb re-called the multiplex PCR reads, giving one row per CDR3 protein. The sample lists under 650,000 distinct CDR3 sequences; roughly 17% were seen once. Across 18 months, stable Graves' hyperthyroidism was marked by no progression to ophthalmopathy. The TCR comes from a woman aged 30 to 39 with Graves' hyperthyroidism. The specimen was blood.

CDR3 loop: CASSQEGGNGYTF. The CDR3 DNA reads TGTGCCAGCAGCCAAGAAGGCGGGAATGGCTACACCTTC. V is TRBV3-1 and J is TRBJ1-2; D uncertain. The V gene's germline CDR1 is LGHDT and CDR2 YNNKEL (reference sequence). Between the trimmed V and J ends, which lost 0 bases and 6 bases, there was a span of 8 bases. This CDR3 comprises 13 residues. Looking up the rest from reference TRBV3-1 and TRBJ1-2 gives the full variable domain: DTAVSQTPKYLVTQMGNDKSIKCEQNLGHDTMYWYKQDSKKFLKIMFSYNNKELIINETVPNRFSPKSPDKAHLNLHINSLELGDSAVYFCASSQEGGNGYTFGSGTRLTVV.